This T cell receptor (beta chain) originates from a study of OX40 agonist ivuxolimab in advanced cancers. Study in general: Patients with hepatocellular carcinoma, melanoma, renal cell or head and neck cancer made up the dose-escalation patients.

Profiling relied on immunoSEQ multiplex PCR, and the TCRdb table lists in-frame clones only, not all of them. This table has 50,000 to 65,000 clones, 92% appearing once. The specimen was CD4+ or CD8+ T cells sorted from blood, collected in a trial of the OX40 agonist ivuxolimab. The sequence was obtained from an adult with an advanced solid tumor such as melanoma, head and neck, liver or kidney cancer.

The DNA of the CDR3 is TGTGCCAGCAGTCTACGACACACCTACGAGCAGTACTTC. This gives the protein CASSLRHTYEQYF. V and J are TRBV27 and TRBJ2-7, with D uncertain. The CDR3 loop spans 13 amino acids. The V gene's germline CDR1 is MNHEY and CDR2 SMNVEV (reference sequence). V gave up 5 bases and J gave up 2 bases, with 10 bases separating them.